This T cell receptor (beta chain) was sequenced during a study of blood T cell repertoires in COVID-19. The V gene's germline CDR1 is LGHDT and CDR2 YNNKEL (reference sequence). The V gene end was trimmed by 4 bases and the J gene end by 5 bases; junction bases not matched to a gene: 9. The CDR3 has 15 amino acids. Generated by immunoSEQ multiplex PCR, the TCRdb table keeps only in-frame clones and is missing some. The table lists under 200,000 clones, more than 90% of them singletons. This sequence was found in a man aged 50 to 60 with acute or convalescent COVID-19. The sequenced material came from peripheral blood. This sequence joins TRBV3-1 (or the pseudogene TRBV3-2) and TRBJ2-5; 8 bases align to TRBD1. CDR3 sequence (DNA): TGTGCCAGCAGCCCCGGGACAGGAAACTTGGAGACCCAGTACTTC. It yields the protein CASSPGTGNLETQYF.